Listed below are T cell receptor beta chains from one sample, sequenced in a study of technical replicates of blood from several donors. The table came from immunoSEQ multiplex PCR; TCRdb's copy has only in-frame clones and leaves some out. The sample holds tens of thousands of clones, around 97% seen once. What was sequenced was T cells isolated from PBMCs. These receptors were taken from a human donor in good health. Each CDR3 is given with its conserved first and last residue. D genes are given only for firm matches. Clone size is given for some rows only: seen once, a few or many times, or a class if the clone is expanded.

d_call	clone_size	j_call	v_call	cdr3_aa	cdr3_nt
-	once	TRBJ1-3	TRBV6-1	CASSPDSYSGNTIYF	TGTGCCAGCAGTCCGGACAGCTACTCTGGAAACACCATATATTTT
-	-	TRBJ1-5	TRBV7-2	CASRPGGRYQPQHF	TGTGCCAGCCGGCCGGGGGGGCGCTATCAGCCCCAGCATTTT
TRBD2	-	TRBJ2-3	TRBV6-1	CASSEAGGEDTQYF	TGTGCCAGCAGTGAAGCGGGAGGGGAAGATACGCAGTATTTT
-	-	TRBJ1-1	TRBV2	CASINGVSTEAFF	TGTGCCAGCATCAACGGGGTATCCACTGAAGCTTTCTTT
-	-	TRBJ2-5	TRBV4-1	CASSQEAESPSETQYF	TGCGCCAGCAGCCAAGAGGCGGAGAGCCCTTCAGAGACCCAGTACTTC
-	-	TRBJ1-4	TRBV9	CASSPGGRDEKLFF	TGTGCCAGCAGCCCCGGGGGGAGGGATGAAAAACTGTTTTTT
-	-	TRBJ1-3	TRBV13	CASSLGRGNTIYF	TGTGCCAGCAGCTTAGGGAGGGGAAACACCATATATTTT
-	-	TRBJ1-2	TRBV4-3	CASSQSINYGYTF	TGCGCCAGCAGCCAGAGTATTAACTATGGCTACACCTTC
-	-	TRBJ1-1	TRBV23-1	CASSQISGRDTEAFF	TGCGCCAGCAGTCAAATATCGGGCCGGGATACTGAAGCTTTCTTT
TRBD2	-	TRBJ2-3	TRBV25-1	CASSEFVSVGLADTQYF	TGTGCCAGCAGTGAATTTGTTAGCGTAGGACTAGCAGATACGCAGTATTTT
TRBD2	-	TRBJ2-7	TRBV5-4	CASSSSGKVDEQYF	TGTGCCAGCAGCTCGAGCGGGAAGGTCGACGAGCAGTACTTC
-	-	TRBJ1-3	TRBV5-6	CASSRGEGLTEGNTIYF	TGTGCCAGCAGCCGAGGAGAGGGACTCACAGAAGGAAACACCATATATTTT
-	-	TRBJ1-3	TRBV30	CAWGLGNTIYF	TGTGCCTGGGGCCTCGGAAACACCATATATTTT
-	-	TRBJ1-2	TRBV19	CASTQVDLYGYTF	TGTGCCAGTACCCAGGTGGATCTCTATGGCTACACCTTC
TRBD2	-	TRBJ2-6	TRBV6-5	CASSYGGAGANVLTF	TGTGCCAGCAGTTACGGGGGGGCTGGGGCCAACGTCCTGACTTTC
-	-	TRBJ1-2	TRBV6-5	CASSGRGFYGYTF	TGTGCCAGCAGTGGTCGGGGTTTTTATGGCTACACCTTC
TRBD2	-	TRBJ2-2	TRBV2	CASTGRAGVGRPGELFF	TGTGCCAGCACGGGGAGAGCGGGAGTCGGACGGCCCGGGGAGCTGTTTTTT
TRBD1	-	TRBJ2-3	TRBV5-1	CASSLTGTGMDTQYF	TGCGCCAGCAGCTTAACCGGGACAGGGATGGATACGCAGTATTTT
-	-	TRBJ2-7	TRBV29-1	CSVAGGRTYEQYF	TGCAGCGTTGCCGGGGGGCGAACCTACGAGCAGTACTTC
TRBD2	-	TRBJ2-1	TRBV15	CATSRDLAGVNIEQFF	TGTGCCACCAGCAGAGATCTAGCGGGAGTAAATATTGAGCAGTTCTTC
-	-	TRBJ2-7	TRBV9	CASSVVEFGEQYF	TGTGCCAGCAGCGTAGTTGAATTCGGGGAGCAGTACTTC
-	-	TRBJ2-7	TRBV27	CASSLSITGTRSGEQYF	TGTGCCAGCAGTTTATCGATTACAGGGACAAGAAGTGGCGAGCAGTACTTC
-	-	TRBJ1-3	TRBV27	CASSSGGNTIYF	TGTGCCAGCAGTTCAGGAGGAAACACCATATATTTT
TRBD2	-	TRBJ2-3	TRBV19	CASSSRTSGISTDTQYF	TGTGCCAGTAGTTCGCGGACTAGCGGGATTAGCACAGATACGCAGTATTTT
-	-	TRBJ2-5	TRBV2	CASSEAQGTQYF	TGTGCCAGCAGTGAAGCGCAGGGGACCCAGTACTTC
-	-	TRBJ1-4	TRBV5-1	CASSSTGTTTNEKLFF	TGCGCCAGCAGCTCAACCGGGACAACTACTAATGAAAAACTGTTTTTT
TRBD1	-	TRBJ2-7	TRBV6-1	CASSEGLGQGYEQYF	TGTGCCAGCAGTGAAGGATTGGGACAGGGCTACGAGCAGTACTTC
-	-	TRBJ2-3	TRBV27	CASSSRKRPTDTQYF	TGTGCCAGCAGTTCTAGGAAGCGCCCCACAGATACGCAGTATTTT
TRBD1	-	TRBJ1-1	TRBV9	CASSVTGINTEAFF	TGTGCCAGCAGCGTGACAGGGATTAACACTGAAGCTTTCTTT
-	once	TRBJ2-5	TRBV28	CASRQGAGQTQYF	TGTGCCAGCAGGCAAGGGGCCGGACAGACCCAGTACTTC
-	-	TRBJ1-2	TRBV6-4	CASSVLPGNYGYTF	TGTGCCAGCAGTGTTCTACCGGGTAACTATGGCTACACCTTC
-	-	TRBJ2-2	TRBV27	CASTSAQGEAGELFF	TGTGCCAGCACCTCAGCACAGGGAGAGGCCGGGGAGCTGTTTTTT
TRBD1	-	TRBJ2-7	TRBV6-1	CASARDRDIEEQYF	TGTGCCAGCGCGAGGGACAGGGATATCGAAGAGCAGTACTTC
-	-	TRBJ2-1	TRBV27	CASSLSGALFGEQFF	TGTGCCAGCAGTTTATCGGGGGCGTTGTTTGGTGAGCAGTTCTTC
TRBD2	-	TRBJ2-1	TRBV10-3	CATRETSGSSYNEQFF	TGTGCCACCCGAGAGACTAGCGGGTCCTCCTACAATGAGCAGTTCTTC
-	-	TRBJ2-7	TRBV7-2	CASSTFSLYEQYF	TGTGCCAGCAGCACATTTTCCCTCTACGAGCAGTACTTC
TRBD1	-	TRBJ2-3	TRBV2	CATKRDRGFTDTQYF	TGTGCCACAAAAAGGGACAGGGGGTTCACAGATACGCAGTATTTT
-	-	TRBJ1-1	TRBV10-3	CAISENSRNTEAFF	TGTGCCATCAGTGAGAACAGTCGGAACACTGAAGCTTTCTTT
-	-	TRBJ2-7	TRBV7-9	CASSFPNRVYEQYF	TGTGCCAGCAGCTTCCCAAACAGAGTTTACGAGCAGTACTTC
-	once	TRBJ2-5	TRBV19	CASSRRGINQETQYF	TGTGCCAGTAGTCGCAGGGGAATTAACCAAGAGACCCAGTACTTC
-	-	TRBJ1-1	TRBV5-1	CASSAGMSTEAFF	TGCGCCAGCAGCGCGGGGATGAGCACTGAAGCTTTCTTT
TRBD1	-	TRBJ2-1	TRBV10-1	CASSAGQGSDNEQFF	TGCGCCAGCAGCGCCGGACAGGGGTCGGACAATGAGCAGTTCTTC
TRBD2	-	TRBJ2-7	TRBV5-4	CASTWGPSGSYEQYF	TGTGCCAGCACCTGGGGCCCTAGCGGCTCCTACGAGCAGTACTTC
TRBD1	-	TRBJ1-1	TRBV19	CASSPGQGLTEAFF	TGTGCCAGTAGTCCGGGACAGGGGCTCACTGAAGCTTTCTTT
-	few	TRBJ2-1	TRBV6-1	CASSEDSAYNEQFF	TGTGCCAGCAGTGAAGATAGCGCCTACAATGAGCAGTTCTTC
-	-	TRBJ2-7	TRBV7-9	CASSLVGAYEQYF	TGTGCCAGCAGCTTAGTGGGAGCGTACGAGCAGTACTTC
-	-	TRBJ2-7	TRBV13	CASSPLADLTYEQYF	TGTGCCAGCAGCCCCTTAGCGGACCTGACCTACGAGCAGTACTTC
-	-	TRBJ1-3	TRBV7-2	CASSIPTTTLPSGNTIYF	TGTGCCAGCAGCATACCGACAACAACCCTACCCTCTGGAAACACCATATATTTT
-	once	TRBJ2-2	TRBV9	CASSVGGHPSTGELFF	TGTGCCAGCAGCGTAGGCGGACACCCGTCCACCGGGGAGCTGTTTTTT
-	-	TRBJ1-5	TRBV7-9	CASSYQGSVQPQHF	TGTGCCAGCAGCTATCAGGGGTCGGTTCAGCCCCAGCATTTT
-	-	TRBJ1-1	TRBV18	CASSPYSIRDTEAFF	TGTGCCAGCTCACCATATAGCATCCGGGACACTGAAGCTTTCTTT
TRBD2	-	TRBJ2-1	TRBV9	CASSPTSAYNEQFF	TGTGCCAGCAGCCCTACTAGCGCATACAATGAGCAGTTCTTC
TRBD1	-	TRBJ1-4	TRBV6-5	CASSSGQWKEKLFF	TGTGCCAGCAGTTCGGGACAGTGGAAAGAAAAACTGTTTTTT
-	few	TRBJ1-1	TRBV2	CASIGREKAEAFF	TGTGCCAGCATAGGCAGGGAAAAAGCTGAAGCTTTCTTT